These 23 T cell receptor beta chains originate from one sample sequenced in a study of T cell responses to AZD1222 COVID-19 vaccine. TCRdb keeps only in-frame clones here, not all; method: immunoSEQ multiplex PCR. This sample carries about 64,000 clones, approximately 90% of them seen once, and the ten largest clones take over 5.5%. The source material was peripheral blood, sampled 28 days after the second dose of the MenACWY control vaccine. These receptors originate from an adult who received the MenACWY meningococcal vaccine as a control.

V is TRBV14 and J is TRBJ2-1, with D possibly being TRBD1 (5 bases). The CDR3 extends over 15 amino acids. V was cut by 3 bases and J by 3 bases, with 12 bases left in between. CDR1 is SGHDN, CDR2 FVKESK, per germline. CDR3 sequence reads: CASSHATELYNEQFF. CDR3 bases: TGTGCCAGCAGCCACGCGACAGAACTCTACAATGAGCAGTTCTTC.

The rearrangement links TRBV4-1 to TRBJ2-7, with 7 bases identical to TRBD2. The trim removed 1 base at V and 2 bases at J, leaving 5 bases unmatched. The CDR3 contains 15 residues. Germline loops: CDR1 MGHRA, CDR2 YSYEKL. CDR3: CASSQVEGGAYEQYF. CDR3 DNA sequence: TGCGCCAGCAGCCAAGTTGAGGGAGGGGCCTACGAGCAGTACTTC.

The chain has TRBV7-6 and TRBJ2-2; D might be TRBD2 (5 bases). Trimming stripped 4 bases from V and 8 bases from J, with 17 bases between. Germline V gene data show CDR1 as SGHVS and CDR2 as FNYEAQ. CDR3 size: 15 residues. The CDR3 nucleotides read TGTGCCAGCAGCTCGACTGCACGAGGGTCAGGGGAGCTGTTTTTT. This codes for CASSSTARGSGELFF.

The chain couples TRBV7-9 to TRBJ1-2; D is unresolved. V lost 0 bases and J 0 bases, leaving 11 bases between the germline ends. This CDR3 contains 16 residues. CDR1 is SEHNR and CDR2 is FQNEAQ in the germline V gene (reference sequence). In DNA, the CDR3 is TGTGCCAGCAGCTTAGCGTCGGCAGGATCTAACTATGGCTACACCTTC. Translating it yields CASSLASAGSNYGYTF.

The chain combines TRBV28 with TRBJ1-3; unclear D gene. The CDR3 is made up of 14 amino acids. Germline-derived CDR1 and CDR2 are MDHEN and SYDVKM. The ends were cut back, 6 bases at V and 2 bases at J, with 11 bases in the middle. The CDR3 spells CASSLVVTGNTIYF. In DNA, the CDR3 is TGTGCCAGCAGCTTGGTCGTGACTGGAAACACCATATATTTT.

The chain uses TRBV4-3 and TRBJ2-3; 8 bases align to TRBD2. The germline CDR1 and CDR2 sequences are LGHNA and YSLEER. This CDR3 has 17 amino acids. Unmatched junction bases numbered 7, after V lost 1 base and J lost 1 base. This CDR3 reads CASSQGAGASGTDTQYF. The CDR3 bases are TGCGCCAGCAGCCAAGGAGCGGGAGCATCGGGCACAGATACGCAGTATTTT.

This chain connects TRBV4-1 to TRBJ2-3, with 8 nucleotides matching TRBD1. The trim removed 4 bases at V and 6 bases at J, leaving 12 bases unmatched. Germline CDR1 is MGHRA and CDR2 is YSYEKL. This CDR3 has 16 residues. DNA for the CDR3: TGCGCCAGCAGCCCGGGGACAGGACAGATAGGGGATACGCAGTATTTT. Its protein is CASSPGTGQIGDTQYF.

This chain connects TRBV5-6 to TRBJ2-1, with 7 bases identical to TRBD2. The CDR3 sequence is 16 residues long. Germline CDR1 is SGHDT and CDR2 is YYEEEE. J was trimmed by 0 bases and V by 3 bases; bases with no gene match: 6. The CDR3 nucleotides read TGTGCCAGCAGCTCATATCGCGGGAGCTCCTACAATGAGCAGTTCTTC. Residues: CASSSYRGSSYNEQFF.

The chain uses TRBV20-1 and TRBJ2-1, with D perhaps TRBD2 (6 bases). Germline V CDR1 and CDR2: DFQATT, SNEGSKA (reference sequence). This CDR3 is 16 amino acids long. Deletions cut 3 bases from V and 0 bases from J, with 15 bases between. CDR3 nucleotides: TGCAGTGCTAGTCTACCGGCGGGGAGCTCCTACAATGAGCAGTTCTTC. Amino acid sequence: CSASLPAGSSYNEQFF.

A single count supports this clone. The chain joins TRBV6-6 to TRBJ2-7; 7 bases are shared with TRBD2. V lost 2 bases and J lost 2; bases outside the gene matches: 9. The CDR3 totals 16 residues. Germline V gene sequence: CDR1 MNHNY, CDR2 SVGAGI (reference sequence). CDR3 nucleotide sequence: TGTGCCAGCAGTTACGTTACTAGCGAGGGGACCTACGAGCAGTACTTC. Amino acid sequence: CASSYVTSEGTYEQYF.

CDR3 loop: CASSVGAGYTF. The CDR3 nucleotides read TGTGCCAGCAGCGTAGGTGCTGGCTACACCTTC. The V and J genes are TRBV9 and TRBJ1-2; D ambiguous. The germline V gene encodes CDR1 SGDLS and CDR2 YYNGEE. Trimming took off 0 bases at V and 7 bases at J, with 4 bases between the two ends. The CDR3 is 11 residues long.

This chain joins TRBV18 and TRBJ2-7, with a possible D match to TRBD2 (5 bases). V dropped 3 bases and J dropped 0 bases, with 9 bases sitting between them. The CDR3 loop spans 14 amino acids. Germline loops: CDR1 KGHSH, CDR2 LQKENI. The CDR3 sequence: CASSPSGSSYEQYF. The CDR3 region has the DNA TGTGCCAGCTCACCGAGCGGAAGCTCCTACGAGCAGTACTTC.

The V and J genes are TRBV30 and TRBJ1-4; D is unclear. Germline loops: CDR1 GTSNPN, CDR2 SVGIG (reference sequence). CDR3 size: 13 residues. The V end lost 8 bases, the J end lost 7 bases, and 17 bases lay between the germline ends. The CDR3, as DNA: TGTGCCCGGACCACAGTTGGTTCTGAAAAACTGTTTTTT. Protein: CARTTVGSEKLFF.

The CDR3, as DNA: TGTGCCAGCAGTGACCCCGGGCCGCGATTCTACGAGCAGTACTTC. Residues: CASSDPGPRFYEQYF. The J gene is TRBJ2-7, the V gene TRBV6-4; D ambiguous. Germline V gene data show CDR1 as MRHNA and CDR2 as SNTAGT. This CDR3 has 15 amino acids. V lost 2 bases, J lost 3 bases, and 14 bases lay in between.

The chain recombines TRBV5-1 with TRBJ1-3; D is possibly TRBD1 (6 bases). V lost 5 bases, J lost 7 bases, and 19 bases lay in between. This CDR3 is built from 15 residues. Germline CDR1 is SGHRS and CDR2 is YFSETQ. CDR3: CASRIGAGALNTIYF. CDR3 bases: TGCGCCAGCAGAATAGGGGCAGGGGCGCTGAACACCATATATTTT. Supplemented by reference TRBV5-1 and TRBJ1-3, the full variable domain reads KAGVTQTPRYLIKTRGQQVTLSCSPISGHRSVSWYQQTPGQGLQFLFEYFSETQRNKGNFPGRFSGRQFSNSRSEMNVSTLELGDSALYLCASRIGAGALNTIYFGEGSWLTVV.

The V gene is TRBV19, the J gene TRBJ2-3, with 8 positions matching TRBD2. Germline loops: CDR1 LNHDA, CDR2 SQIVND (reference sequence). CDR3 size: 15 residues. With 1 base clipped from V and 4 bases from J, the junction kept 4 bases outside the gene matches. CDR3 coding DNA: TGTGCCAGTAGTATAGGGTCCGGGGGGGCAGATACGCAGTATTTT. Translating gives CASSIGSGGADTQYF.

V is TRBV2 and J is TRBJ2-1; 10 nucleotides align to TRBD2. J lost 10 bases, V lost 0 bases, and 9 bases had no gene match. The CDR3 is 16 amino acids. The germline V gene has CDR1 SNHLY and CDR2 FYNNEI. The CDR3 region is CASSEARLAGVREQFF. The CDR3 coding sequence is TGTGCCAGCAGTGAAGCTCGTCTAGCGGGAGTAAGAGAGCAGTTCTTC.

The V gene is TRBV30, the J gene TRBJ2-2; 7 bases match TRBD2. Germline CDR1 is GTSNPN and CDR2 is SVGIG (reference sequence). Trimming took 2 bases from V and 2 from J; bases not matched to a gene: 5. This CDR3 has 15 amino acids. The CDR3 region has the DNA TGTGCCTGGAGTCGGGCGGGAGAAAACACCGGGGAGCTGTTTTTT. This translates into CAWSRAGENTGELFF.

The chain joins TRBV7-2 to TRBJ1-1, with 11 bases lining up with TRBD1. J lost 12 bases, V lost 5 bases, and 5 bases had no gene match. This CDR3 is built from 12 residues. Looked up from germline, CDR1 is SGHTA and CDR2 is FQGNSA. The CDR3 reads CASSRDRGKTFF. The CDR3 DNA follows: TGTGCCAGCAGCCGGGACAGGGGGAAAACTTTCTTT.

For the CDR3, the DNA is TGTGCCAGCAGTTCCGGGACTAGCGAAGGGCAGTTCTTC. Amino acids: CASSSGTSEGQFF. V usage is TRBV6-5 and J usage is TRBJ2-1, with 10 bases matching TRBD2. The trim removed 4 bases at V and 12 bases at J, leaving 6 bases unmatched. Germline CDR1 MNHEY, CDR2 SVGAGI. The CDR3 runs to 13 residues.

V gene TRBV2 combines with J gene TRBJ2-1; tentative D call: TRBD2 (6 bases). The CDR3 covers 13 residues. V shed 2 bases and J shed 6 bases, with 8 bases lying between them. Germline V CDR1 and CDR2: SNHLY, FYNNEI. The CDR3: CASSETGGNEQFF. CDR3 in DNA: TGTGCCAGCAGTGAAACCGGGGGCAATGAGCAGTTCTTC.

This sequence joins TRBV27 and TRBJ2-2; 7 nucleotides line up with TRBD2. The J segment lost 0 bases and the V segment lost 7 bases, leaving 11 bases of the junction unmatched. Germline CDR1 reads MNHEY; CDR2 reads SMNVEV (reference sequence). CDR3 length equals 17 residues. CDR3 loop: CASTLGGRNANTGELFF. DNA for the CDR3: TGTGCCAGCACCCTCGGGGGGAGGAACGCGAACACCGGGGAGCTGTTTTTT.

The chain couples TRBV6-1 to TRBJ2-3; tentatively, D is TRBD1 (5 bases). The CDR3 loop spans 16 amino acids. Trimming removed 4 bases at V and 2 bases at J, with 16 bases between. Germline values: CDR1 MNHNS, CDR2 SASEGT. CDR3 in DNA: TGTGCCAGCAGTGTCCAGACAGAAAGGGCCACAGATACGCAGTATTTT. Protein: CASSVQTERATDTQYF.